A selection of T cell receptor beta chains follows, all from one sample in a study of blood T cell repertoires in COVID-19. The assay was immunoSEQ multiplex PCR, and TCRdb's table has in-frame clones only and misses some. The repertoire includes about 330,000 clones, around 87% of them detected once, and approximately 5.3% sits in the top ten. The sequencing input was PBMCs or T cells enriched from blood (not recorded which). The receptors come from a woman aged 25-40 years who had recovered from COVID-19. The CDR3 runs from the conserved cysteine through the conserved F or W. The D gene is left open where the match is weak. Some rows have no size entry. The others give once, few or many, or a class for an expanded clone.

size	D	V	J	DNA	CDR3
NA	NA	TRBV11-2	TRBJ1-6	TGTGCCAGCACCCCCGAGGCCGTTAATTCACCCCTCCACTTT	CASTPEAVNSPLHF
NA	TRBD1	TRBV11-1	TRBJ2-1	TGTGCCAGCAGCCAAGGGGGGACAGGAAACAATGAGCAGTTCTTC	CASSQGGTGNNEQFF
few	NA	TRBV12-3/TRBV12-4	TRBJ1-2	TGTGCCAGCAGTTTTGGGCCGGGAGGGGGCTACACCTTC	CASSFGPGGGYTF
NA	NA	TRBV6-1	TRBJ1-1	TGTGCCAGCAGTGACTGGCAAATCTTAGAGGTGAACACTGAAGCTTTCTTT	CASSDWQILEVNTEAFF
NA	NA	TRBV15	TRBJ1-1	TGTGCCACCAGCAGTCAAGGGAGGGAGTGGGAGCGGGCTTTCTTT	CATSSQGREWERAFF
NA	NA	TRBV5-1	TRBJ1-2	TGCGCCAGCAGCTTTTACGCGGGGTCGCGGGATGGCTACACCTTC	CASSFYAGSRDGYTF
NA	TRBD1	TRBV6-5	TRBJ1-2	TGTGCCAGCAGTTACCTACCCCCAGGGGGCTATGGCTACACCTTC	CASSYLPPGGYGYTF
NA	NA	TRBV15	TRBJ2-7	TGTGCCACCGCCCGGGACGGGGGCTACGAGCAGTACTTC	CATARDGGYEQYF
NA	TRBD1	TRBV3-1/TRBV3-2	TRBJ1-6	TGTGCCAGCAGCCAAGAATGGGCAGGGGGTTATAATTCACCCCTCCACTTT	CASSQEWAGGYNSPLHF
NA	TRBD1	TRBV2	TRBJ1-5	TGTGCCAGCAGTGAAAGGACAGGGGATCAGCCCCAGCATTTT	CASSERTGDQPQHF
NA	NA	TRBV5-4	TRBJ2-5	TGTGCCAGCAGCCCCCCGGGAAAGAGGGAATGGTACCAAGAGACCCAGTACTTC	CASSPPGKREWYQETQYF
NA	TRBD1	TRBV18	TRBJ2-1	TGTGCCAGCTTTTCGGACAGGCTTAAACGCTCCTACAATGAGCAGTTCTTC	CASFSDRLKRSYNEQFF
NA	TRBD1	TRBV6-2/TRBV6-3	TRBJ1-2	TGTGCCAGCAGTTACCCGGATTCGACAGGGGCTCCCAGATATGGCTACACCTTC	CASSYPDSTGAPRYGYTF
few	TRBD1	TRBV30	TRBJ1-2	TGTGCCTGGGCGACAGGGCCTGGCTACACCTTC	CAWATGPGYTF
NA	TRBD1	TRBV5-1	TRBJ1-1	TGCGCCAGCAGCTTAAATTTACAGGGGATGAACACTGAAGCTTTCTTT	CASSLNLQGMNTEAFF
NA	NA	TRBV9	TRBJ2-2	TGTGCCTCAGGCCTCGCCACCAACACCGGGGAGCTGTTTTTT	CASGLATNTGELFF
NA	TRBD2	TRBV5-1	TRBJ2-3	TGCGCCAGCAGCTTCGGGCAGCGGGGGATAGATACGCAGTATTTT	CASSFGQRGIDTQYF